Detailed here is one T cell receptor beta chain. The source of the sample is a study of CXCR3-negative and CXCR3-positive naive CD8 T cells. Study overall: There were roughly 140 million TRB reads altogether, and each library had about 1.5 +/- 0.3 million of them.

Naive CD8+ T cells were CD45RO-CCR7+CD27+CD95-. Libraries were UMI-labeled 5' RACE TRB cDNA. From the 5' RACE reads, TCRdb lists one entry per CDR3 protein and no DNA. The table lists 100,000 to 150,000 distinct CDR3 sequences. The CDR3 is 12 amino acids. The germline gives CDR1 SEHNR, CDR2 FQNEAQ (reference sequence). The receptor was derived from a human donor in good health. Some clones in this sample may be carry-over from other donors' samples. This chain uses TRBV7-9 with TRBJ2-7. Sequencing used naive CXCR3- CD8+ T cells from blood. Indicated subset: CD45RO-CCR7+CD27+CD95- naive CD8+ T cells lacking CXCR3 (TNR3-). CDR3 sequence: CASSLSLDEQYF.